This TCR beta chain was found in a study of T cell repertoires in cytomegalovirus infection. This clonotype was seen a handful of times. CDR3 size: 16 residues. Germline V gene sequence: CDR1 SGHVS, CDR2 FQNEAQ. J gave up 1 base and V 5 bases, and 10 bases lay outside the gene matches. MiXCR, applied by TCRdb to the reads, yields one record per CDR3 protein. Of more than 350,000 distinct CDR3 sequences listed, approximately 31% are singletons. Sequences were obtained from PBMCs. This chain links TRBV7-8 with TRBJ1-1; 7 bases line up with TRBD1. The source is a human donor in good health (CMV status not recorded). Some clones in this sample may be carry-over from other donors' samples. The DNA of the CDR3 is TGTGCCAGCAGCGACAGACAGGGTCGGGAGAACACTGAAGCTTTCTTT. This gives the protein CASSDRQGRENTEAFF.